This TCR beta chain was recorded in a study of Graves' ophthalmopathy and Graves' hyperthyroidism. Study in general: Samples of peripheral blood were obtained at initial diagnosis, prior to treatment of any kind. Study-wide points: Among expanded thyroid clonotypes above 0.001 frequency, most also occurred in blood.

This clonotype was detected many times. Antigen unknown. Amplification of TCR beta CDR3 regions used RNA transcripts. Investigators did first-round RT-PCR with HTBI primers, then second-round multiplex PCR. MiXCR, applied by TCRdb to the multiplex PCR reads, yields one record per CDR3 protein. This repertoire shows 500,000 to 800,000 distinct CDR3 sequences, under 50% found once; its top ten account for roughly 3.5%. The V and J ends lost 1 base and 5 bases respectively, with 11 bases between them. There are 13 residues in the CDR3. Germline lookup yields CDR1 DFQATT and CDR2 SNEGSKA (reference sequence). Thyroid ultrasound, orbital computed tomography, TRAb, serum thyroxine and clinical symptoms formed the basis of diagnosis.

V gene TRBV20-1 combines with J gene TRBJ2-5, with a weak D call TRBD1 (5 bases). This TCR was recovered from an adult man with Graves' ophthalmopathy. What was sequenced was peripheral blood. The CDR3 is CSARGTLLETQYF. CDR3 nucleotide sequence: TGCAGTGCTAGAGGGACATTGCTCGAGACCCAGTACTTC.